The 17 T cell receptor beta chains below come from one sample, sequenced in a study of blood T cell repertoires in COVID-19. Sequenced by immunoSEQ multiplex PCR; TCRdb stores in-frame clones only, minus some. The table lists hundreds of thousands of clones, approximately 88% of them singletons. Sequencing input: peripheral blood. The receptors were gathered from a man aged 60 to 69 who had recovered from COVID-19.

This clone was counted between two and nine times. This chain links TRBV7-2 with TRBJ2-7; D is unresolved. This CDR3 spans 13 amino acids. Germline V gene data show CDR1 as SGHTA and CDR2 as FQGNSA. Trimming left V 5 bases short and J 1 base short, with 9 bases between. In nucleotides, the CDR3 is TGTGCCAGCAGCGGAGCTATTTCCTACGAGCAGTACTTC. This gives the protein CASSGAISYEQYF.

The chain carries TRBV18 and TRBJ1-5; the D gene is possibly TRBD1 (5 bases). Germline-derived CDR1 and CDR2 are KGHSH and LQKENI. The CDR3 contains 14 residues. Trimming stripped 5 bases from V and 0 bases from J, with 8 bases between. CDR3: CASSYTGSNQPQHF. CDR3 bases: TGTGCCAGCTCATATACAGGTAGCAATCAGCCCCAGCATTTT.

The chain recombines TRBV7-8 with TRBJ2-7, with a tentative D call TRBD2 (6 bases). V was pared by 1 base and J by 3 bases, with 13 bases between. Germline values: CDR1 SGHVS, CDR2 FQNEAQ. The CDR3 is 15 amino acids. The CDR3 sequence is CASSLGGTSLYEQYF. DNA for the CDR3: TGTGCCAGCAGCTTAGGCGGGACCTCTCTCTACGAGCAGTACTTC.

The chain carries TRBV27 and TRBJ1-1; 7 bases are a match to TRBD1. CDR3 length: 14 residues. Unmatched junction bases numbered 4, after V lost 5 bases and J lost 1 base. Germline lookup yields CDR1 MNHEY and CDR2 SMNVEV (reference sequence). CDR3 DNA sequence: TGTGCCAGCAGTGTACAGGGGACGAACACTGAAGCTTTCTTT. Amino acids: CASSVQGTNTEAFF.

V and J are TRBV7-3 and TRBJ1-1; D may be TRBD1 (6 bases). V was clipped by 8 bases and J by 3 bases, with 13 bases between them. CDR1 and CDR2 from the germline V gene are SGHTA and FQGTGA. This CDR3 contains 13 residues. This CDR3 is CASGSTGHTEAFF. Written as DNA, the CDR3 is TGTGCCAGCGGGTCGACAGGCCACACTGAAGCTTTCTTT.

The chain has TRBV7-9 and TRBJ2-6, with a possible D match to TRBD1 (6 bases). V lost 5 bases and J 1 base, leaving 9 bases between the germline ends. This CDR3 has 15 residues. Germline V gene lookup returns CDR1 SEHNR and CDR2 FQNEAQ (reference sequence). CDR3 region: CASSRRGSGANVLTF. CDR3 nucleotides: TGTGCCAGCAGCCGAAGGGGGTCTGGGGCCAACGTCCTGACTTTC.

V gene TRBV5-1 combines with J gene TRBJ2-7, with TRBD1 matching 7 bases. Germline values: CDR1 SGHRS, CDR2 YFSETQ. The J segment lost 2 bases and the V segment lost 4 bases, leaving 12 bases of the junction unmatched. The CDR3 runs 16 residues. The CDR3 sequence is CASSPAWTGEAYEQYF. For the CDR3, the DNA is TGCGCCAGCAGCCCCGCATGGACAGGAGAAGCCTACGAGCAGTACTTC.

The chain combines TRBV18 with TRBJ2-5; the match to TRBD2 covers 8 bases. Per germline, CDR1 KGHSH and CDR2 LQKENI. V trimming: 1 base; J trimming: 2 bases; junction bases outside the gene matches: 6. The CDR3 sequence is 16 residues long. The CDR3 DNA follows: TGTGCCAGCTCACCACGGGTCGGGAGGGCTCAAGAGACCCAGTACTTC. Its protein product is CASSPRVGRAQETQYF.

The rearrangement uses TRBV30 and TRBJ1-1; D might be TRBD1 (5 bases). The V end lost 3 bases, the J end lost 11 bases, and 13 bases lay between the germline ends. Germline CDR1 GTSNPN, CDR2 SVGIG (reference sequence). This CDR3 is built from 11 residues. The CDR3 spells CAWSAGGEAFF. In DNA, the CDR3 is TGTGCCTGGAGCGCCGGGGGGGAGGCTTTCTTT.

This chain's CDR3 is CASSIRIDRPSYEQYF. The CDR3 nucleotides read TGTGCCAGTAGTATTAGGATCGACAGGCCATCCTACGAGCAGTACTTC. This chain uses TRBV19 with TRBJ2-7; possibly TRBD1 for D (6 bases). V lost 3 bases to trimming and J lost 1 base, with 16 bases between them. CDR3 size: 16 residues. Germline V gene data show CDR1 as LNHDA and CDR2 as SQIVND (reference sequence).

This chain joins TRBV10-2 and TRBJ2-2, with 10 bases matching TRBD2. CDR3 length: 17 residues. Losses at the gene ends were 0 bases for V and 1 base for J; bases not matched to a gene: 2. Per germline, CDR1 WSHSY and CDR2 SAAADI. Here the CDR3 reads CASSESRTSGNTGELFF. The CDR3 region has the DNA TGCGCCAGCAGTGAGTCCAGGACTAGCGGGAACACCGGGGAGCTGTTTTTT.

The chain links TRBV19 to TRBJ1-3; D is perhaps TRBD1 (5 bases). The CDR3 length is 15 residues. The germline gives CDR1 LNHDA, CDR2 SQIVND (reference sequence). V lost 2 bases and J 2 bases, leaving 10 bases between the germline ends. The CDR3 DNA is TGTGCCAGTAGTATAAGGGGTATCACTGGAAACACCATATATTTT. It translates to CASSIRGITGNTIYF.

This clone has more than one count but fewer than ten. V is TRBV4-2 and J is TRBJ1-5, with D possibly matching TRBD1 (5 bases). The V end lost 0 bases, the J end lost 1 base, and 10 bases lay between the germline ends. CDR3 size: 16 residues. Germline CDR1 and CDR2: LGHNA and YNFKEQ. CDR3 in amino acids: CASSQDGRGSNQPQHF. For the CDR3, the DNA is TGTGCCAGCAGCCAAGATGGGAGGGGCAGCAATCAGCCCCAGCATTTT.

The CDR3 protein is CASSMTGGSNQPQHF. CDR3 sequence (DNA): TGTGCCAGCAGTATGACAGGCGGGAGCAATCAGCCCCAGCATTTT. J is TRBJ1-5 and V is TRBV6-5, with a weak D call TRBD1 (6 bases). Trimming stripped 5 bases from V and 1 base from J, with 12 bases between. The CDR3 length is 15 residues. Germline V gene sequence: CDR1 MNHEY, CDR2 SVGAGI.

The chain joins TRBV7-3 to TRBJ2-5, with TRBD2 matching over 7 bases. V trimming: 5 bases; J trimming: 7 bases; junction bases outside the gene matches: 7. This CDR3 has 13 amino acids. Germline V gene sequence: CDR1 SGHTA, CDR2 FQGTGA. In nucleotides, the CDR3 is TGTGCCAGCAGCACACTAGCGCTGGCGACCCAGTACTTC. It translates to CASSTLALATQYF.

The chain links TRBV5-8 to TRBJ1-2; perhaps TRBD1 as D (5 bases). Germline CDR1 is SGHTS and CDR2 is YDEGEE. The CDR3 is 16 amino acids. Trimming took off 0 bases at V and 4 bases at J, with 16 bases between the two ends. For the CDR3, the DNA is TGTGCCAGCAGCTTGGCGGGGGGTCGGGGTGTCTATGGCTACACCTTC. Residues: CASSLAGGRGVYGYTF.

The gene calls are TRBV19 and TRBJ1-6; tentative D call: TRBD1 (5 bases). V gave up 6 bases and J gave up 13 bases, with 13 bases separating them. Looked up from germline, CDR1 is LNHDA and CDR2 is SQIVND (reference sequence). The CDR3 length is 12 residues. DNA for the CDR3: TGTGCCAGTAGCACAGGCCCCGTGCCCCTCCACTTT. Translated: CASSTGPVPLHF.